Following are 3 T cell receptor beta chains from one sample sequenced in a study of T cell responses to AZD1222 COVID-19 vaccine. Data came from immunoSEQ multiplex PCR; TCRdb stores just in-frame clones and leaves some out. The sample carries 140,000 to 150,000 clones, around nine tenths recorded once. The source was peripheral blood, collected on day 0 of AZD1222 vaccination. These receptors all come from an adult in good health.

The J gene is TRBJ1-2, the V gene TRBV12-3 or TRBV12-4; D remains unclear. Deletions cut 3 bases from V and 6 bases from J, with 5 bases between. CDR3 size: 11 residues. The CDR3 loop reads CASSLRDGYTF. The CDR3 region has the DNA TGTGCCAGCAGTTTGCGGGATGGCTACACCTTC.

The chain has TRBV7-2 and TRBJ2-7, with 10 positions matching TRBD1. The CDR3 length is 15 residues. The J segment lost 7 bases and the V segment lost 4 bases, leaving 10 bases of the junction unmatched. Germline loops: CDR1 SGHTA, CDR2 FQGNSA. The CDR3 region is CASSSMGQGTGEQYF. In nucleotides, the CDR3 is TGTGCCAGCAGCTCTATGGGACAGGGGACGGGGGAGCAGTACTTC.

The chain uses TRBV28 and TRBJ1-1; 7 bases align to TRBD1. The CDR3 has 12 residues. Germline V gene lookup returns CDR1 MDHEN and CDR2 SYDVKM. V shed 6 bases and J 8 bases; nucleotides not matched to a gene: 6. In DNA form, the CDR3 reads TGTGCCAGCAGCCCCCCACAGGGGGAAGCTTTCTTT. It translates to CASSPPQGEAFF.